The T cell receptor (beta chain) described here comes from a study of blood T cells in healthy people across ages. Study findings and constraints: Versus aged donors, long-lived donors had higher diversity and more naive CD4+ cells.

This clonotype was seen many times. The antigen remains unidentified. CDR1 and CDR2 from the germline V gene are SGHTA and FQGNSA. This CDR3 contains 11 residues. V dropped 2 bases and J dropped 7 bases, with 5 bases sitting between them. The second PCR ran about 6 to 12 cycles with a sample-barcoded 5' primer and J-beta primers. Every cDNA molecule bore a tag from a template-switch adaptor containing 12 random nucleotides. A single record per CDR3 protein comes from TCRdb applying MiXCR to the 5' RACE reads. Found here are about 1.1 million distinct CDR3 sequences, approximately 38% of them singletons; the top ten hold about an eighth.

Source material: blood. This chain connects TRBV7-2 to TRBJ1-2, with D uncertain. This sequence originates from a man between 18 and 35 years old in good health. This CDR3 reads CASSLSIGYTF. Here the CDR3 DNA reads TGTGCCAGCAGCTTATCAATTGGCTACACCTTC.